The clone carrying this TCR beta chain was counted many times. The source of the sample is a study of blood T cells in healthy people across ages. CDR1 and CDR2 from the germline V gene are SGHAT and FQNNGV. Trimming cost V 5 bases and J 4 bases, with 19 bases left between them. The CDR3 has 16 residues. The use of a sample-barcoded 5' primer and a J-beta primer mix characterized a second PCR of roughly 7 to 11 cycles. TCRdb re-called the 5' RACE reads through MiXCR, storing one row per CDR3 protein. The profile shows 850,000 or so distinct CDR3 sequences, around 26% of them singletons. This TCR derives from a woman older than 75 in good health. The material sequenced was blood. This chain uses TRBV11-2 with TRBJ2-3, with D possibly matching TRBD1 (5 bases). The CDR3 loop reads CASSPRAGWGADTQYF. Written as DNA, the CDR3 is TGTGCCAGCAGCCCGCGCGCAGGCTGGGGCGCAGATACGCAGTATTTT.